These T cell receptor beta chains were read from a single sample in a study of Ad26.COV2.S vaccination and SARS-CoV-2 variants. The data were produced by immunoSEQ multiplex PCR, yet TCRdb's version contains in-frame clones alone and is incomplete. The table has fewer than 150,000 clones, approximately 90% seen once. The material was peripheral blood, obtained after recovery from COVID-19. The receptors derive from a human donor who had recovered from COVID-19. The conserved cysteine and the conserved F or W are not part of the CDR3 here. Each record gives: V gene, J gene, D gene, CDR3 protein. D genes are given only for firm matches.

V: TRBV6-5; J: TRBJ2-7; D: NA; CDR3: ASAPGLSYEQY
V: TRBV9; J: TRBJ2-2; D: NA; CDR3: ASSVALANTGELF
V: TRBV7-7; J: TRBJ2-7; D: NA; CDR3: ASSRGPAGEQY
V: TRBV6-2/TRBV6-3; J: TRBJ1-1; D: NA; CDR3: ASSYGTSMNTEAF
V: TRBV11-2; J: TRBJ2-2; D: NA; CDR3: ASSYLLGFNAGELF
V: TRBV10-2; J: TRBJ1-1; D: NA; CDR3: ASRPTRGGGTEAF
V: TRBV6-2/TRBV6-3; J: TRBJ2-3; D: NA; CDR3: ASSGSTDTQY
V: TRBV6-5; J: TRBJ2-5; D: NA; CDR3: ASSYSRHLRETQY
V: TRBV7-9; J: TRBJ2-5; D: NA; CDR3: ASSPNPKGLQETQY
V: TRBV5-1; J: TRBJ1-1; D: NA; CDR3: ASSSPGQNTEAF
V: TRBV7-9; J: TRBJ2-7; D: NA; CDR3: ASSLDYEQY
V: TRBV6-5; J: TRBJ1-1; D: NA; CDR3: ALQRGQEAF
V: TRBV25-1; J: TRBJ2-1; D: TRBD1; CDR3: ASSAEGRDRGDNEQF
V: TRBV28; J: TRBJ2-7; D: NA; CDR3: ASSLGLVGNEQY
V: TRBV28; J: TRBJ1-1; D: NA; CDR3: ASSFLLDTEAF
V: TRBV6-2/TRBV6-3; J: TRBJ1-6; D: NA; CDR3: ASSPPSSPLH
V: TRBV15; J: TRBJ2-2; D: NA; CDR3: ATSRERTTGELF
V: TRBV28; J: TRBJ1-5; D: NA; CDR3: ASSPSYSNQPQH
V: TRBV10-1; J: TRBJ2-4; D: TRBD2; CDR3: ANREVAGGRAKNIQY
V: TRBV7-8; J: TRBJ2-5; D: TRBD2; CDR3: ASSLTLAGGPYQETQY
V: TRBV21-1; J: TRBJ2-3; D: NA; CDR3: ASKVSRAVSRSRDNTDTQY
V: TRBV7-2; J: TRBJ1-4; D: NA; CDR3: ASSFGTKLTSFEKLF
V: TRBV28; J: TRBJ2-1; D: NA; CDR3: ASSPYENGNEQF
V: TRBV28; J: TRBJ2-7; D: NA; CDR3: ASTSAGAGETYEQY
V: TRBV19; J: TRBJ1-1; D: NA; CDR3: ASSLYREGGTEAF
V: TRBV19; J: TRBJ1-5; D: NA; CDR3: ASSMMLGAGQPQH
V: TRBV4-1; J: TRBJ2-2; D: NA; CDR3: ASSQYRDSGELF
V: TRBV27; J: TRBJ2-1; D: TRBD2; CDR3: ASSFRLAGASYNEQF
V: TRBV5-1; J: TRBJ2-3; D: NA; CDR3: ASSFMGPDTQY
V: TRBV27; J: TRBJ2-5; D: NA; CDR3: ASSLSPYQETQY
V: TRBV27; J: TRBJ1-1; D: TRBD1; CDR3: ASSLGQGGTEAF
V: TRBV7-9; J: TRBJ2-3; D: TRBD2; CDR3: ASSLPLAGRSLDTQY
V: TRBV28; J: TRBJ1-1; D: NA; CDR3: ASSLLGKGRTDTEAF
V: TRBV6-1; J: TRBJ2-7; D: NA; CDR3: ASSEQATLLYEQY
V: TRBV11-2; J: TRBJ1-2; D: TRBD1; CDR3: ASSSTGFGYT
V: TRBV29-1; J: TRBJ2-7; D: NA; CDR3: SARDTHEQY
V: TRBV28; J: TRBJ2-1; D: TRBD2; CDR3: ASSTWTSFSISRNNEQF
V: TRBV27; J: TRBJ2-5; D: NA; CDR3: ASSLNMDSQETQY
V: TRBV7-8; J: TRBJ1-5; D: NA; CDR3: ASSLAGQPQH
V: TRBV29-1; J: TRBJ2-1; D: TRBD2; CDR3: SVGGGGPSGYNEQF
V: TRBV5-1; J: TRBJ2-7; D: NA; CDR3: ASSLGIGGVAEQY
V: TRBV6-2/TRBV6-3; J: TRBJ2-1; D: TRBD1; CDR3: ASSFQSETGVSSYNEQF
V: TRBV11-2; J: TRBJ1-1; D: NA; CDR3: ASSRGLQGKTEAF
V: TRBV5-4; J: TRBJ2-7; D: NA; CDR3: ASSFRDTYEQY
V: TRBV24-1; J: TRBJ2-7; D: NA; CDR3: ATSDLWGQEQY
V: TRBV9; J: TRBJ1-6; D: TRBD1; CDR3: ASSDQDRGYNSPLH
V: TRBV28; J: TRBJ2-5; D: TRBD2; CDR3: ASSLGLAGAPWTQY
V: TRBV25-1; J: TRBJ1-4; D: NA; CDR3: ASSEQGGANEKLF
V: TRBV29-1; J: TRBJ2-1; D: TRBD2; CDR3: SVSRLAGGSSSYNEQF
V: TRBV28; J: TRBJ2-2; D: NA; CDR3: ASSFATGELF
V: TRBV28; J: TRBJ1-2; D: NA; CDR3: ASRSPVTNYGYT
V: TRBV5-1; J: TRBJ1-5; D: NA; CDR3: ASSLDGVGQPQH
V: TRBV5-1; J: TRBJ2-5; D: NA; CDR3: ASSFLDPTRTPRQETQY
V: TRBV19; J: TRBJ2-6; D: NA; CDR3: ASSPVAGANVLT
V: TRBV24-1; J: TRBJ1-2; D: NA; CDR3: ATSNSRGYT
V: TRBV19; J: TRBJ2-3; D: NA; CDR3: ATSDSTDTQY
V: TRBV28; J: TRBJ1-1; D: NA; CDR3: ASSLRAGSAF
V: TRBV5-1; J: TRBJ2-2; D: TRBD1; CDR3: ASDLGTGADTGELF
V: TRBV6-2/TRBV6-3; J: TRBJ2-5; D: TRBD2; CDR3: ASSSTSGGAFETQY